These 20 T cell receptor beta chains were all obtained from the same sample, sequenced in a study of blood T cell repertoires in COVID-19. Profiled with immunoSEQ multiplex PCR; TCRdb holds only in-frame clones, not every one. The sample contains about 250,000 clones, around 85% of which appear only once. The sample was peripheral blood. The origin of the receptors is a woman at least 80 years old with acute or convalescent COVID-19.

V and J are TRBV19 and TRBJ1-2; D might be TRBD1 (6 bases). The CDR3 consists of 15 residues. V was shortened by 5 bases and J by 2 bases, with 15 bases between the two germline ends. Germline values: CDR1 LNHDA, CDR2 SQIVND (reference sequence). For the CDR3, the DNA is TGTGCCAGTAGTTACCAGACAGGAGCGAACTATGGCTACACCTTC. The encoded protein is CASSYQTGANYGYTF.

The rearrangement uses TRBV2 and TRBJ2-2, with a possible D match to TRBD2 (5 bases). Germline CDR1 reads SNHLY; CDR2 reads FYNNEI. V was shortened by 7 bases and J by 5 bases, with 17 bases between the two germline ends. This CDR3 has 15 residues. CDR3 loop: CASKIVRTGTGELFF. The CDR3 coding sequence is TGTGCCAGCAAAATAGTGAGAACGGGGACCGGGGAGCTGTTTTTT.

This clone appeared once. V usage is TRBV28 and J usage is TRBJ1-5; possibly TRBD1 for D (6 bases). Germline CDR1 and CDR2: MDHEN and SYDVKM. This CDR3 is 13 amino acids long. Trimming shortened V by 5 bases and J by 5 bases, and 10 bases separated the two germline ends. The CDR3 bases are TGTGCCAGCAGTGGACAGTATTATCAGCCCCAGCATTTT. Its translation: CASSGQYYQPQHF. The full variable domain, in which reference TRBV28 and TRBJ1-5 provide the parts outside the CDR3, is DVKVTQSSRYLVKRTGEKVFLECVQDMDHENMFWYRQDPGLGLRLIYFSYDVKMKEKGDIPEGYSVSREKKERFSLILESASTNQTSMYLCASSGQYYQPQHFGDGTRLSIL.

The chain links TRBV11-3 to TRBJ2-5; 7 bases line up with TRBD2. This CDR3 has 13 residues. With V trimmed by 8 bases and J by 5 bases, 8 bases remained unmatched. Germline CDR1 reads SGHNT; CDR2 reads YENEEA. CDR3: CASGQRGGETQYF. CDR3 sequence (DNA): TGTGCCAGCGGTCAGCGGGGTGGGGAGACCCAGTACTTC.

The rearrangement joins TRBV6-4 to TRBJ2-3; the D gene is possibly TRBD2 (6 bases). V lost 4 bases and J lost 5, with 13 bases in between. This CDR3 spans 14 amino acids. Germline CDR1 MRHNA, CDR2 SNTAGT. Here the CDR3 DNA reads TGTGCCAGCAGTGGAGGCCAGGGAGGAGATACGCAGTATTTT. It encodes CASSGGQGGDTQYF.

This chain connects TRBV7-8 to TRBJ2-7; 11 nucleotides align to TRBD1. Germline V gene sequence: CDR1 SGHVS, CDR2 FQNEAQ. There are 16 residues in the CDR3. The junction had 9 bases not matched to a gene; V was cut back by 1 base and J by 7 bases. Here the CDR3 DNA reads TGTGCCAGCAGCTTAGGTTTTAGGGACAGGGGGGATGAGCAGTACTTC. This sequence encodes CASSLGFRDRGDEQYF.

This chain connects TRBV30 to TRBJ2-1, with D possibly being TRBD2 (5 bases). The CDR3 has 14 amino acids. V was cut by 0 bases and J by 10 bases, with 16 bases left in between. CDR1 GTSNPN and CDR2 SVGIG come from the germline V gene (reference sequence). The CDR3 protein is CAWSVPGLTREQFF. CDR3 DNA sequence: TGTGCCTGGAGTGTCCCCGGACTGACTCGGGAGCAGTTCTTC.

This clone was observed a single time. The rearrangement joins TRBV7-9 to TRBJ1-1; D unresolved. This CDR3 is built from 14 residues. Germline V gene data show CDR1 as SEHNR and CDR2 as FQNEAQ (reference sequence). V was trimmed by 8 bases and J by 10 bases, leaving 23 bases between them. The CDR3 loop reads CASGMGAPGLGAFF. As DNA, the CDR3 is TGTGCCAGCGGGATGGGAGCACCGGGTCTGGGAGCTTTCTTT.

The gene calls are TRBV10-3 and TRBJ1-1; TRBD1 agrees at 9 bases. The CDR3 contains 14 residues. Germline lookup yields CDR1 ENHRY and CDR2 SYGVKD. J lost 3 bases, V lost 7 bases, and 6 bases had no gene match. The DNA of the CDR3 is TGTGCCATCAAGGGACAGGGACAATACACTGAAGCTTTCTTT. Translation: CAIKGQGQYTEAFF.

To note about this clone: Distinct nucleotide sequences in the sample also encode this CDR3. The rearrangement joins TRBV19 to TRBJ2-3; D gene ambiguous. Trimming took 3 bases from V and 1 from J, leaving 5 bases between them. The V gene's germline CDR1 is LNHDA and CDR2 SQIVND (reference sequence). There are 13 residues in the CDR3. In DNA form, the CDR3 reads TGTGCCAGTAGTATCCCGGGCACAGATACGCAGTATTTT. Protein: CASSIPGTDTQYF. Using reference TRBV19 and TRBJ2-3 for the parts outside the CDR3, the full variable domain is DGGITQSPKYLFRKEGQNVTLSCEQNLNHDAMYWYRQDPGQGLRLIYYSQIVNDFQKGDIAEGYSVSREKKESFPLTVTSAQKNPTAFYLCASSIPGTDTQYFGPGTRLTVL.

This chain uses TRBV10-2 with TRBJ1-1; TRBD1 matches at 9 bases. Trimming at V came to 7 bases and at J to 7 bases, leaving 10 bases not matched to a gene. CDR3 length: 14 residues. From germline, CDR1 is WSHSY and CDR2 SAAADI. CDR3 nucleotides: TGCGCCAGCACGGACAGGGGAAGGACTTATGAAGCTTTCTTT. This sequence encodes CASTDRGRTYEAFF.

This clone was counted only a few times. The chain uses TRBV7-2 and TRBJ1-6, with TRBD1 matching 8 bases. There are 15 residues in the CDR3. CDR1 and CDR2 (germline): SGHTA, FQGNSA. Losses at the gene ends were 1 base for V and 8 bases for J; bases not matched to a gene: 4. The CDR3, as DNA: TGTGCCAGCAGCTTAGATACAGGGGGTTATTCACCCCTCCACTTT. Translating it yields CASSLDTGGYSPLHF.

The V gene is TRBV24-1, the J gene TRBJ2-3, with TRBD2 identical over 13 bases. With V trimmed by 4 bases and J by 4 bases, 7 bases remained unmatched. Germline CDR1 reads KGHDR; CDR2 reads SFDVKD. CDR3 length: 17 residues. The CDR3 spells CATSDPGTSGNPDTQYF. CDR3 coding DNA: TGTGCCACCAGTGACCCAGGGACTAGCGGGAACCCAGATACGCAGTATTTT.

In its sample, this clone was seen many times. The chain uses TRBV5-1 and TRBJ1-5; a possible D gene is TRBD1 (5 bases). CDR1 and CDR2 from the germline V gene are SGHRS and YFSETQ. Trimming pared 0 bases from V and 6 bases from J, leaving 10 bases between. There are 14 residues in the CDR3. Here the CDR3 reads CASSLDGGSQPQHF. In nucleotides, the CDR3 is TGCGCCAGCAGCTTGGACGGGGGGAGTCAGCCCCAGCATTTT.

The V call is TRBV2, the J call TRBJ2-4; TRBD1 might be the D (6 bases). There are 11 residues in the CDR3. Germline lookup yields CDR1 SNHLY and CDR2 FYNNEI. The V end lost 6 bases, the J end lost 14 bases, and 14 bases lay between the germline ends. CDR3 coding DNA: TGTGCCAGCAGGCCGGGACAAACGGAGTACTTC. This encodes CASRPGQTEYF.

The rearrangement links TRBV6-5 to TRBJ1-1, with 9 nucleotides matching TRBD1. The CDR3 spans 15 residues. With V trimmed by 5 bases and J by 0 bases, 4 bases remained unmatched. Germline V gene sequence: CDR1 MNHEY, CDR2 SVGAGI. CDR3 sequence (DNA): TGTGCCAGCAGTCCGAGGACAGGGGTGAACACTGAAGCTTTCTTT. Protein sequence: CASSPRTGVNTEAFF.

This clone was counted a single time. The chain carries TRBV5-1 and TRBJ1-1, with 11 nucleotides matching TRBD1. Germline V CDR1 and CDR2: SGHRS, YFSETQ. Trimming removed 0 bases from V and 0 bases from J; junction bases left unmatched: 4. CDR3 length: 17 residues. The CDR3: CASSLAGTGGMNTEAFF. CDR3 DNA: TGCGCCAGCAGCTTGGCCGGGACAGGGGGGATGAACACTGAAGCTTTCTTT.

This clone occurred once. The chain carries TRBV7-9 and TRBJ2-7; a possible D gene is TRBD2 (6 bases). Germline CDR1 reads SEHNR; CDR2 reads FQNEAQ (reference sequence). Between the trimmed V and J ends, which lost 5 bases and 3 bases, there was a span of 17 bases. This CDR3 region has 15 residues. As DNA, the CDR3 is TGTGCCAGCAGCCACATAAGCGGGCAGAACTACGAGCAGTACTTC. It is translated as CASSHISGQNYEQYF.

The chain has TRBV19 and TRBJ2-5, with TRBD2 identical over 13 bases. After removal of 4 bases from V and 0 bases from J, the junction contained 5 bases not matched to a gene. Germline V gene data show CDR1 as LNHDA and CDR2 as SQIVND (reference sequence). The CDR3 sequence is 17 residues long. CDR3 loop: CASSKVTSGGYQETQYF. DNA for the CDR3: TGTGCCAGTAGTAAGGTGACTAGCGGGGGGTACCAAGAGACCCAGTACTTC.

The genes are TRBV18 and TRBJ2-3, with TRBD1 as a possible D gene (5 bases). This CDR3 has 17 residues. Germline CDR1 and CDR2: KGHSH and LQKENI. V was trimmed by 3 bases and J by 0 bases, leaving 16 bases between them. CDR3 in amino acids: CASSPFSTASSTDTQYF. As DNA, the CDR3 is TGTGCCAGCTCACCGTTCTCGACAGCGTCTAGCACAGATACGCAGTATTTT.